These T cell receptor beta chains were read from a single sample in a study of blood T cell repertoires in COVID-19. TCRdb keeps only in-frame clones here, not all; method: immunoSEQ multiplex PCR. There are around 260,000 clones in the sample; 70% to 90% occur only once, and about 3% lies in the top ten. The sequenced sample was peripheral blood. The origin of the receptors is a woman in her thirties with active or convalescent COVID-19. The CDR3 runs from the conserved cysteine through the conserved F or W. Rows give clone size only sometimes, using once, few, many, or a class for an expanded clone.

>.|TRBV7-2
CASSSGGPSYNEQFF
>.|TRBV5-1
CASSLAAGNTEAFF
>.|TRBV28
CASSKIAGGHAGTDTQYF
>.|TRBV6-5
CASSLRQAQDTQYF
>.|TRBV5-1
CASSLKLDSPLHF
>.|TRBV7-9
CASSPRTGINEKLFF
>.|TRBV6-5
CASTSRRVETQYF
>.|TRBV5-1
CASSFAGTGTGGSSSTRF
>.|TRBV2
CASSVSGGSYNEQFF
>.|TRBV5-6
CASSLWKWSGVLGGETQYF
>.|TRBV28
CASSQNRVLGYTF
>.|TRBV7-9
CASSTWTGELQYF
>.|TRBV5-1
CASSFGQKPSYEQYF
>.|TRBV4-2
CASSLKGGGNTIYF
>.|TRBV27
CASSLRGQGIANYGYTF
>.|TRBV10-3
CAITRGLSGNTIYF
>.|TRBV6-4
CASSHEAGGQSEQFF
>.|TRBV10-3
CAIAIRGGRETQYF
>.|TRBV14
CASSRSQGSGYTF
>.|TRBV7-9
CASSSSLAGNTIYF
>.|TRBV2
CASSDLGQGPTGELFF
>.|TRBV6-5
CASSLDQVSTDTQYF
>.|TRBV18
CASSPPSSYEQYF
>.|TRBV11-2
CASSLQSSDPSYNEQFF
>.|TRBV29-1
CSVPDSLNTGELFF
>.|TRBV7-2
CASREDQETQYF
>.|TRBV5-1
CASSRGRGGIYSNQPQHF
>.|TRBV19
CASSPRTGKVTEAFF
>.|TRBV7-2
CASSLSGDNQPQHF
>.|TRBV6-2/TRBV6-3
CASSRERTGGNYGYTF
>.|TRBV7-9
CASSTDRYNQPQHF
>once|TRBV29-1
CSVDGTRENEQFF
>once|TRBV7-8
CASSLPTGTGETEAFF
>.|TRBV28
CASSFTLEGQGANGYTF
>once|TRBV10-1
CASEMTGVSSSTDTQYF
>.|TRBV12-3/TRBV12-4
CASSLGLQDTQYF
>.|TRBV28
CASIAGGRETQYF
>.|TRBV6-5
CASSYSDRGRTEAFF
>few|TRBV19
CASTDRGRLNTEAFF
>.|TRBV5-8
CASSLVAGPQNTEAFF
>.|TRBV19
CASSMGLAGVGSGETQYF
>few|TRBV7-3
CASSPTSQGNEQFF